These 22 T cell receptor beta chains share one sample of origin, sequenced in a study of a mutant IDH1 vaccine in newly diagnosed glioma (dated by TCRdb to the early 2020s). Libraries were constructed by the immunoSEQ multiplex PCR assay. The table was pulled from immuneACCESS by TCRdb, which kept in-frame rearrangements only. Such tables lose some clones; where checked, under half of the loss comes from unresolved V genes, and the rest has no known cause. Recorded for this sample are 85,000 to 100,000 clones; about 80% of them occurred a single time. 6% to 9.5% of the sample belongs to the ten largest clones. What this sample's time point label stands for: baseline, week 1 (first vaccination visit). Explained via the paper, the treatment or condition label denotes: pre-vaccination baseline after standard-of-care therapy. This sample comprised PBMCs, obtained from a glioma patient treated with radiotherapy, temozolomide or both. Every receptor here comes from a woman aged 50 to 60 with glioma.

This clone occurred a few times. The rearrangement uses TRBV4-3 and TRBJ1-1; 7 nucleotides line up with TRBD1. CDR3 length: 16 residues. Germline CDR1 reads LGHNA; CDR2 reads YSLEER. V lost 0 bases to trimming and J lost 3 bases; unmatched junction nucleotides: 7. The CDR3 DNA follows: TGCGCCAGCAGCCAAGAAGAGGGGAGGGGGCACACTGAAGCTTTCTTT. It codes for CASSQEEGRGHTEAFF.

This clone was observed a single time. The chain is built from TRBV18 and TRBJ1-4; the match to TRBD1 covers 7 bases. In germline, CDR1 is KGHSH, CDR2 LQKENI. J gave up 4 bases and V 4 bases, and 6 bases lay outside the gene matches. This CDR3 has 15 amino acids. The CDR3: CASSRTGTGNEKLFF. The CDR3 nucleotides read TGTGCCAGCTCACGGACAGGAACGGGTAATGAAAAACTGTTTTTT.

The chain recombines TRBV9 with TRBJ1-2; 10 bases align to TRBD1. Trimming took 3 bases from V and 13 from J; bases not matched to a gene: 12. The CDR3 runs 14 residues. CDR1 and CDR2 from the germline V gene are SGDLS and YYNGEE. The CDR3 here is CASSEYSGTGAGTF. CDR3 DNA: TGTGCCAGCAGCGAATATTCCGGGACAGGGGCGGGCACCTTC.

This chain links TRBV4-3 with TRBJ2-3; 8 nucleotides line up with TRBD1. The trim removed 6 bases at V and 4 bases at J, leaving 3 bases unmatched. The CDR3 has 13 amino acids. Looked up from germline, CDR1 is LGHNA and CDR2 is YSLEER. In nucleotides, the CDR3 is TGCGCCAGCAGTCAACAGGGGGCAGATACGCAGTATTTT. Translated: CASSQQGADTQYF.

This clone has just one count. The chain is built from TRBV5-1 and TRBJ1-4; 8 bases are a match to TRBD1. There are 19 residues in the CDR3. Germline-derived CDR1 and CDR2 are SGHRS and YFSETQ. J was trimmed by 4 bases and V by 1 base; bases with no gene match: 15. In DNA, the CDR3 is TGCGCCAGCAGCTTGTTACCGCAGAGACAGGGGACTAGTAATGAAAAACTGTTTTTT. Translating gives CASSLLPQRQGTSNEKLFF. Full variable domain (outside the CDR3, taken from reference TRBV5-1 and TRBJ1-4): KAGVTQTPRYLIKTRGQQVTLSCSPISGHRSVSWYQQTPGQGLQFLFEYFSETQRNKGNFPGRFSGRQFSNSRSEMNVSTLELGDSALYLCASSLLPQRQGTSNEKLFFGSGTQLSVL.

V is TRBV5-1 and J is TRBJ2-1; D ambiguous. Germline V lookup: CDR1 SGHRS, CDR2 YFSETQ. The length of the CDR3 is 12 residues. Deletions cut 0 bases from V and 7 bases from J, with 5 bases between. The CDR3 sequence: CASSLAVNEQFF. CDR3 DNA sequence: TGCGCCAGCAGCTTGGCGGTAAATGAGCAGTTCTTC.

The CDR3 DNA reads TGTGCCAGCAGCTTAGCCAGGGGGGGCTACACCTTC. Translation gives CASSLARGGYTF. The chain recombines TRBV11-2 with TRBJ1-2, with 7 bases matching TRBD1. Germline lookup yields CDR1 SGHAT and CDR2 FQNNGV. The CDR3 is 12 residues long. J gave up 8 bases and V 1 base, and 1 base lay outside the gene matches.

To note about this clone: The junction and the germline gene differ at one end; a read error may be behind it. The chain uses TRBV5-1 and TRBJ2-5, with D possibly matching TRBD2 (7 bases). Germline loops: CDR1 SGHRS, CDR2 YFSETQ. This CDR3 region has 15 residues. CDR3 loop: CASRLGGAAQETQYF. The CDR3 DNA sequence: TGCGCCAGCAGATTGGGGGGGGCGGCACAAGAGACCCAGTACTTC. Drawing the rest from reference TRBV5-1 and TRBJ2-5, the complete variable domain is KAGVTQTPRYLIKTRGQQVTLSCSPISGHRSVSWYQQTPGQGLQFLFEYFSETQRNKGNFPGRFSGRQFSNSRSEMNVSTLELGDSALYLCASRLGGAAQETQYFGPGTRLLVL.

The rearrangement joins TRBV7-9 to TRBJ2-7, with 8 nucleotides matching TRBD1. V was clipped by 2 bases and J by 2 bases; unmatched bases: 5. The CDR3 extends over 15 amino acids. Germline V gene lookup returns CDR1 SEHNR and CDR2 FQNEAQ (reference sequence). The CDR3 DNA follows: TGTGCCAGCAGCTTATTGGGGACAGGAACCTACGAGCAGTACTTC. Its protein is CASSLLGTGTYEQYF.

This rearrangement joins TRBV10-3 to TRBJ2-2; D remains unclear. V lost 4 bases to trimming and J lost 5 bases, with 2 bases between them. Germline V gene data show CDR1 as ENHRY and CDR2 as SYGVKD. The CDR3 length is 11 residues. Here the CDR3 reads CAISGTGELFF. DNA of the CDR3: TGTGCCATCAGTGGGACCGGGGAGCTGTTTTTT.

CDR3 protein: CASSFLAGGGTGELFF. The DNA of the CDR3 is TGTGCCAGCAGCTTCCTAGCGGGGGGCGGGACCGGGGAGCTGTTTTTT. The J gene is TRBJ2-2, the V gene TRBV5-4; 11 bases are shared with TRBD2. The CDR3 length is 16 residues. Germline CDR1 and CDR2: SGHNT and YYREEE (reference sequence). V lost 2 bases and J lost 5; bases outside the gene matches: 5.

This chain joins TRBV5-1 and TRBJ2-7; 10 nucleotides line up with TRBD1. The trim removed 3 bases at V and 3 bases at J, leaving 3 bases unmatched. Germline values: CDR1 SGHRS, CDR2 YFSETQ. The CDR3 loop spans 14 amino acids. The CDR3 loop reads CASSWDRGNYEQYF. For the CDR3, the DNA is TGCGCCAGCAGCTGGGACAGGGGTAACTACGAGCAGTACTTC.

The chain combines TRBV5-1 with TRBJ1-3, with a possible D match to TRBD1 (6 bases). CDR1 SGHRS and CDR2 YFSETQ come from the germline V gene. Trimming shortened V by 4 bases and J by 2 bases, and 10 bases separated the two germline ends. This CDR3 region has 14 residues. The DNA of the CDR3 is TGCGCCAGCAGCCCCGGGACACCTGGAAACACCATATATTTT. Residues: CASSPGTPGNTIYF.

The sample holds a few counts of this clone. The chain has TRBV7-2 and TRBJ1-2; D perhaps matches TRBD1 (6 bases). Germline CDR1 SGHTA, CDR2 FQGNSA. The CDR3 runs to 13 residues. Trimming shortened V by 9 bases and J by 4 bases, and 15 bases separated the two germline ends. CDR3 in DNA: TGTGCCAGTCACAGGGCCTTGGGCTATGGCTACACCTTC. As protein: CASHRALGYGYTF.

This chain connects TRBV14 to TRBJ1-6; the D gene is possibly TRBD1 (5 bases). The V gene's germline CDR1 is SGHDN and CDR2 FVKESK. The CDR3 length is 14 residues. V was trimmed by 6 bases and J by 7 bases, leaving 13 bases between them. In DNA, the CDR3 is TGTGCCAGCAGGGGACGTTTACAGAATTCACCCCTCCACTTT. Amino acid sequence: CASRGRLQNSPLHF.

V gene TRBV4-1 combines with J gene TRBJ1-5; D might be TRBD1 (5 bases). CDR3 length: 17 amino acids. V lost 1 base, J lost 1 base, and 14 bases lay in between. Germline-derived CDR1 and CDR2 are MGHRA and YSYEKL. In DNA, the CDR3 is TGCGCCAGCAGCCAAGGCCATGGGACTCCCAGCAATCAGCCCCAGCATTTT. Its translation is CASSQGHGTPSNQPQHF.

The chain recombines TRBV6-1 with TRBJ1-5; 7 bases agree with TRBD1. This CDR3 spans 15 amino acids. Germline V gene lookup returns CDR1 MNHNS and CDR2 SASEGT. V shed 6 bases, J shed 1 base, and the junction held 6 bases outside the gene matches. Here the CDR3 reads CASSYRGGSNQPQHF. The DNA for the CDR3 is TGTGCCAGCAGCTACAGGGGCGGGAGCAATCAGCCCCAGCATTTT.

The genes are TRBV19 and TRBJ1-2, with D unresolved. Germline loops: CDR1 LNHDA, CDR2 SQIVND (reference sequence). The CDR3 is made up of 13 amino acids. V lost 7 bases and J lost 6, with 15 bases in between. The chain's CDR3 is CASTGERENGYTF. DNA of the CDR3: TGTGCCAGTACCGGCGAGAGGGAGAATGGCTACACCTTC. Supplemented by reference TRBV19 and TRBJ1-2, the full variable domain reads DGGITQSPKYLFRKEGQNVTLSCEQNLNHDAMYWYRQDPGQGLRLIYYSQIVNDFQKGDIAEGYSVSREKKESFPLTVTSAQKNPTAFYLCASTGERENGYTFGSGTRLTVV.

This clone is a singleton in its sample. This rearrangement joins TRBV5-1 to TRBJ2-5, with D perhaps matching TRBD1 or TRBD2 (5 bases each). The CDR3 is made up of 15 amino acids. Germline CDR1 SGHRS, CDR2 YFSETQ. V lost 3 bases and J lost 2, with 14 bases in between. The CDR3: CASSSGGAGQETQYF. CDR3 coding DNA: TGCGCCAGCAGCTCCGGAGGAGCAGGGCAAGAGACCCAGTACTTC.

This clone has a single count. The CDR3 nucleotides are TGTGCCTGGAGTGTACGGACAGTTAGCAATCAGCCCCAGCATTTT. Its protein product is CAWSVRTVSNQPQHF. The genes are TRBV30 and TRBJ1-5; TRBD1 might be the D (6 bases). V dropped 0 bases and J dropped 0 bases, with 9 bases sitting between them. Germline V gene data show CDR1 as GTSNPN and CDR2 as SVGIG (reference sequence). The CDR3 contains 15 residues.

The table lists this clone with a few counts. Other DNA sequences of this sample code for an identical CDR3. The chain combines TRBV5-1 with TRBJ2-7; D possibly uses TRBD1 or TRBD2 (6 bases each). In germline, CDR1 is SGHRS, CDR2 YFSETQ. The V end was cut by 0 bases, the J end by 3 bases, with 7 bases between. CDR3 length: 13 residues. The CDR3 region is CASSLEGGYEQYF. CDR3 nucleotide sequence: TGCGCCAGCAGCTTGGAGGGGGGCTACGAGCAGTACTTC.

The J gene is TRBJ2-6, the V gene TRBV18, with D maybe TRBD1 (6 bases). This CDR3 spans 17 amino acids. The V end lost 5 bases, the J end lost 2 bases, and 16 bases lay between the germline ends. CDR1 is KGHSH and CDR2 is LQKENI in the germline V gene. The chain's CDR3 is CASSGQQGLTGANVLTF. Written as DNA, the CDR3 is TGTGCCAGCTCAGGGCAACAGGGTCTTACTGGGGCCAACGTCCTGACTTTC.